The T cell receptor (beta chain) under discussion was sequenced for a study of vaccination effects on CD4 cells after COVID-19. Study as a whole: Sampling occurred 16 days and one week pre-vaccination in a couple of convalescent patients. Whole-study results and caveats: Marked clonal contraction of infection- and vaccine-induced clones was seen late after vaccination. Few convalescent patients and no early post-infection timepoints were included in the study.

Under the ViraFEST assay, PBMC were stimulated with viral peptide pools so that antigen-specific CD4+ T cells expanded. Sequencing was performed afterwards. It was after approximately 11 days of culture that CD4+ T cells were isolated. This person caught SARS-CoV-2 sometime from March to December 2020, and PCR testing confirmed the infection. Produced via immunoSEQ multiplex PCR; TCRdb's table is partial and in-frame only. Of 55,000 to 90,000 clones in the sample, roughly 73% were seen once. Concerning this clone: Its antigen is unidentified.

CDR1 LNHDA and CDR2 SQIVND come from the germline V gene (reference sequence). This CDR3 comprises 14 residues. The J segment lost 3 bases and the V segment lost 4 bases, leaving 3 bases of the junction unmatched. This TCR was sampled from a human donor who had a prior SARS-CoV-2 infection. This sample comprised CD4+ T cells from PBMCs cultured with HIV peptides, obtained before COVID-19 vaccination. Documented subset: HIV-1 Nef peptide pool negative control/reference culture. This chain uses TRBV19 with TRBJ2-7; 10 positions match TRBD1. In DNA form, the CDR3 reads TGTGCCAGTAGTAACCGGGACAGGGGCTACGAGCAGTACTTC. It is translated as CASSNRDRGYEQYF.